This T cell receptor (beta chain) stems from a study of PD-L1 blockade in urothelial cancer. Study overall: Researchers looked at the blood 3 weeks (second dose) and 6 weeks after treatment began.

CDR1 SGHRS and CDR2 YFSETQ come from the germline V gene. V lost 4 bases to trimming and J lost 6 bases; unmatched junction nucleotides: 11. This CDR3 has 16 residues. Time point of the sample: pretreatment peripheral blood. The method was immunoSEQ multiplex PCR; TCRdb's version includes in-frame clones alone and lacks a portion of them. The repertoire holds 100,000 to 150,000 clones, with about four fifths as singletons. The rearrangement joins TRBV5-1 to TRBJ2-1, with TRBD2 matching 9 bases. This receptor was taken from a man aged 45-65 years with urothelial cancer. This sample comprised PBMCs, obtained around atezolizumab (anti-PD-L1) treatment. The chain's CDR3 is CASSQEGLAKPNEQFF. As DNA, the CDR3 is TGCGCCAGCAGCCAGGAGGGACTAGCAAAACCCAATGAGCAGTTCTTC. The whole variable domain, remainder taken from reference TRBV5-1 and TRBJ2-1, is KAGVTQTPRYLIKTRGQQVTLSCSPISGHRSVSWYQQTPGQGLQFLFEYFSETQRNKGNFPGRFSGRQFSNSRSEMNVSTLELGDSALYLCASSQEGLAKPNEQFFGPGTRLTVL.